This passage covers 13 T cell receptor beta chains from one sample sequenced in a study of shared T cell receptors in the human thymus. Only in-frame clones appear in the TCRdb table, and some are missing; sequencing was by immunoSEQ multiplex PCR. The table records hundreds of thousands of clones, roughly 90% of them present only once. These data were also filed under a second study, of human thymus T cells.

The material sequenced was thymocytes. Every receptor here comes from a boy under three years old with a congenital heart defect.

The sample holds one count of this clone. The rearrangement joins TRBV27 to TRBJ1-2; TRBD1 matches 10 bases. The CDR3 loop spans 15 amino acids. Germline assignment: CDR1 MNHEY and CDR2 SMNVEV (reference sequence). The J segment lost 4 bases and the V segment lost 5 bases, leaving 7 bases of the junction unmatched. The CDR3 region is CASSPGTGAGYGYTF. In nucleotides, the CDR3 is TGTGCCAGCAGTCCCGGGACAGGGGCCGGCTATGGCTACACCTTC.

CDR3 residues: CASSQAPNGAYEQYF. CDR3 coding DNA: TGCGCCAGCAGCCAAGCCCCAAACGGGGCCTACGAGCAGTACTTC. The V gene is TRBV4-3, the J gene TRBJ2-7; perhaps TRBD2 as D (5 bases). The CDR3 consists of 15 residues. Germline CDR1 is LGHNA and CDR2 is YSLEER. V was pared by 1 base and J by 2 bases, with 12 bases between.

The CDR3 nucleotides are TGCAGCGTTGAAGACGTAGGGAGGAGGTACAGCAATTACGAGCAGTACTTC. Its translation is CSVEDVGRRYSNYEQYF. The chain carries TRBV29-1 and TRBJ2-7; D possibly corresponds to TRBD2 (6 bases). The CDR3 loop spans 17 amino acids. Trimming shortened V by 0 bases and J by 4 bases, and 22 bases separated the two germline ends. Germline V gene data show CDR1 as SQVTM and CDR2 as ANQGSEA.

The V call is TRBV30, the J call TRBJ2-3; D gene unclear. Trimming shortened V by 0 bases and J by 2 bases, and 9 bases separated the two germline ends. The CDR3 extends over 14 amino acids. Germline-derived CDR1 and CDR2 are GTSNPN and SVGIG (reference sequence). The CDR3: CAWSVPRLTDTQYF. CDR3 bases: TGTGCCTGGAGTGTACCCAGACTCACAGATACGCAGTATTTT.

The rearrangement links TRBV4-3 to TRBJ1-1; a weak D match, TRBD1 (6 bases). From germline, CDR1 is LGHNA and CDR2 YSLEER. V was clipped by 1 base and J by 1 base, with 7 bases between them. The CDR3 runs to 14 residues. CDR3 nucleotides: TGCGCCAGCAGCCAAGGGACAGCGAACACTGAAGCTTTCTTT. It specifies CASSQGTANTEAFF.

V gene TRBV28 combines with J gene TRBJ2-1, with D possibly matching TRBD2 (6 bases). The V end lost 7 bases, the J end lost 12 bases, and 31 bases lay between the germline ends. Looked up from germline, CDR1 is MDHEN and CDR2 is SYDVKM. The CDR3 consists of 17 residues. The CDR3 coding sequence is TGTGCCAGCACCTTGGCTGGAAAGGGACTGGCCCAAGATGGGCAGTTCTTC. Translation: CASTLAGKGLAQDGQFF. Together with reference TRBV28 and TRBJ2-1, the CDR3 gives the full variable domain: DVKVTQSSRYLVKRTGEKVFLECVQDMDHENMFWYRQDPGLGLRLIYFSYDVKMKEKGDIPEGYSVSREKKERFSLILESASTNQTSMYLCASTLAGKGLAQDGQFFGPGTRLTVL.

This clone was recorded only once. This chain uses TRBV2 with TRBJ2-7, with D possibly matching TRBD1 (6 bases). V gave up 4 bases and J gave up 0 bases, with 31 bases separating them. The germline CDR1 and CDR2 sequences are SNHLY and FYNNEI. The length of the CDR3 is 21 residues. CDR3 sequence: CASSVAGAQGPKLNYSYEQYF. CDR3 DNA sequence: TGTGCCAGCAGTGTGGCAGGGGCACAGGGTCCCAAATTAAATTACTCCTACGAGCAGTACTTC.

This clone was seen just once. The chain uses TRBV4-3 and TRBJ2-2; D possibly corresponds to TRBD1 (6 bases). Germline CDR1 and CDR2: LGHNA and YSLEER. V was clipped by 3 bases and J by 2 bases, with 16 bases between them. This CDR3 region has 17 residues. The CDR3 sequence: CASSQGAGRPNTGELFF. DNA for the CDR3: TGCGCCAGCAGCCAGGGGGCTGGAAGGCCCAACACCGGGGAGCTGTTTTTT.

The chain employs TRBV15 and TRBJ2-1; 7 positions agree with TRBD2. CDR1 is LNHNV and CDR2 is YYDKDF in the germline V gene (reference sequence). This CDR3 is 15 amino acids long. V was clipped by 7 bases and J by 7 bases; unmatched bases: 13. CDR3 sequence (DNA): TGTGCCACCATGAGCGGGCGGGAGAGGACGAATGAGCAGTTCTTC. It codes for CATMSGRERTNEQFF.

CDR3 DNA sequence: TGTGCCAGCAGCAAATACCAGGGTGGGCAGCCCCAGCATTTT. Residues: CASSKYQGGQPQHF. V and J are TRBV21-1 and TRBJ1-5; TRBD1 is the table's D call, not checked against the DNA. TRBV21-1 is labeled a pseudogene. The CDR3 is made up of 14 amino acids.

The V call is TRBV7-2, the J call TRBJ2-7; 14 nucleotides match TRBD2. Per germline, CDR1 SGHTA and CDR2 FQGNSA. This CDR3 comprises 19 residues. After removal of 5 bases from V and 1 base from J, the junction contained 13 bases not matched to a gene. CDR3 sequence (DNA): TGTGCCAGCAGCCCCCTCGACGGACTAGCGGGAGGCGATTCCTACGAGCAGTACTTC. It codes for CASSPLDGLAGGDSYEQYF.

The chain carries TRBV9 and TRBJ2-2; 9 bases match TRBD1. The CDR3 spans 16 residues. Germline lookup yields CDR1 SGDLS and CDR2 YYNGEE. After removal of 4 bases from V and 2 bases from J, the junction contained 6 bases not matched to a gene. CDR3 sequence reads: CASSPGTGTNTGELFF. CDR3 nucleotide sequence: TGTGCCAGCAGCCCCGGGACAGGGACTAACACCGGGGAGCTGTTTTTT.

This clone appeared once. The genes are TRBV11-3 and TRBJ2-2; the match to TRBD1 covers 7 bases. From germline, CDR1 is SGHNT and CDR2 YENEEA. The V gene end was trimmed by 5 bases and the J gene end by 0 bases; junction bases not matched to a gene: 6. This CDR3 is 16 amino acids long. CDR3 sequence (DNA): TGTGCCAGCAGCCCATCCGGGACAGCGAACACCGGGGAGCTGTTTTTT. Residues: CASSPSGTANTGELFF. The whole variable domain, remainder taken from reference TRBV11-3 and TRBJ2-2, is EAGVVQSPRYKIIEKKQPVAFWCNPISGHNTLYWYLQNLGQGPELLIRYENEEAVDDSQLPKDRFSAERLKGVDSTLKIQPAELGDSAVYLCASSPSGTANTGELFFGEGSRLTVL.